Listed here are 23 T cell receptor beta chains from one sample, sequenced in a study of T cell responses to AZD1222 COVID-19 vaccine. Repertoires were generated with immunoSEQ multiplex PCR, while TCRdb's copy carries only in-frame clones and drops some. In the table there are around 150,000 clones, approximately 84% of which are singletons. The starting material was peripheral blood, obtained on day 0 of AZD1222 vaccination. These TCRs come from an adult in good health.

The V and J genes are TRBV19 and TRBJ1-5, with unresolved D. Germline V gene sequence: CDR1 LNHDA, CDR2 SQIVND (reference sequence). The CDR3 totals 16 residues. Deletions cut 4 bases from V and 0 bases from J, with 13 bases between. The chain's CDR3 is CASSTLTFPSNQPQHF. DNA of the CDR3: TGTGCCAGTAGTACGCTGACCTTTCCTAGCAATCAGCCCCAGCATTTT.

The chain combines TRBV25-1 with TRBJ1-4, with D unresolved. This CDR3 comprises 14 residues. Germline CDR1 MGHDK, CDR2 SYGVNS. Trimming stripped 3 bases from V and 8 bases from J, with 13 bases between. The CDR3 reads CASSDIMNTEKLFF. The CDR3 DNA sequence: TGTGCCAGCAGTGATATTATGAACACAGAAAAACTGTTTTTT.

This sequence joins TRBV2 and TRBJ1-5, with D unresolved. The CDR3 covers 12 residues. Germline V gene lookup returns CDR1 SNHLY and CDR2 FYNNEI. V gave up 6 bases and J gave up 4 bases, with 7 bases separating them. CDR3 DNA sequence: TGTGCCAGCAGGGAGGGAAATCAGCCCCAGCATTTT. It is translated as CASREGNQPQHF.

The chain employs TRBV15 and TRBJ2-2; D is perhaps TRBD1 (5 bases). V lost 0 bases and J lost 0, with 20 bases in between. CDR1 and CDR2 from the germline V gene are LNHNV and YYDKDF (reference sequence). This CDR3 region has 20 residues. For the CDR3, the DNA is TGTGCCACCAGCAGAGAAATTCCCTACACAGGCCCAACGAACACCGGGGAGCTGTTTTTT. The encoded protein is CATSREIPYTGPTNTGELFF.

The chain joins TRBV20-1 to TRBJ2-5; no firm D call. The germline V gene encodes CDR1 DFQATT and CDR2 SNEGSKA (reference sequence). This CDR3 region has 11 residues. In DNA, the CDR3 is TGCAGGTACGTAGTAGGGGAGACCCAGTACTTC. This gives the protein CRYVVGETQYF.

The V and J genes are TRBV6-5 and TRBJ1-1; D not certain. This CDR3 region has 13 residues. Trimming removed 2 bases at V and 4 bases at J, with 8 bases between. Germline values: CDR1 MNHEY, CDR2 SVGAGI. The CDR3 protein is CASSYRQTTEAFF. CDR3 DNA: TGTGCCAGCAGTTACCGCCAGACCACTGAAGCTTTCTTT.

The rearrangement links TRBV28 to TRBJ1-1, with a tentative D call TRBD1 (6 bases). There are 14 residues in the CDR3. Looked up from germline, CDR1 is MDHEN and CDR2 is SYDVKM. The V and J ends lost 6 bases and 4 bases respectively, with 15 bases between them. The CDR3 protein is CASRSLQGFTEAFF. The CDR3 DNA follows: TGTGCCAGCAGGTCACTACAGGGTTTCACTGAAGCTTTCTTT.

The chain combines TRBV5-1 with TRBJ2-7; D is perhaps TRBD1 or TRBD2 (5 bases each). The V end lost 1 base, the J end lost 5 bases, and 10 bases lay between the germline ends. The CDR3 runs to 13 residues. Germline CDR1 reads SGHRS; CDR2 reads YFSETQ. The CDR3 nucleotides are TGCGCCAGCAGCTTGTCGGAGGACAACGAGCAGTACTTC. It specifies CASSLSEDNEQYF.

CDR3 coding DNA: TGTGCCAGCAGGGTTGGGACAGGGCTTACAGATACGCAGTATTTT. Translating it yields CASRVGTGLTDTQYF. This chain joins TRBV27 and TRBJ2-3, with 9 bases identical to TRBD1. The CDR3 runs 15 residues. Germline V gene data show CDR1 as MNHEY and CDR2 as SMNVEV (reference sequence). The V segment lost 6 bases and the J segment 3 bases; nucleotides outside the gene matches: 7.

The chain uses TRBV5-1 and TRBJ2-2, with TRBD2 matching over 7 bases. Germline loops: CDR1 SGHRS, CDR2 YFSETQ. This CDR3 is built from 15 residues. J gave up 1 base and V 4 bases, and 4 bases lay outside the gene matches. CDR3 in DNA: TGCGCCAGCAGCCCGGGGGGTTGGAACACCGGGGAGCTGTTTTTT. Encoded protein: CASSPGGWNTGELFF.

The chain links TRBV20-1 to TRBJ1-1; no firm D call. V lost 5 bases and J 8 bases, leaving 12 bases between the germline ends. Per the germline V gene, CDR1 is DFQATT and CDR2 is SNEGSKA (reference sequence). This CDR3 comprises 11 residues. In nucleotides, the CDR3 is TGCAGTGCTCAAAGGTCGGCAGAAGCTTTCTTT. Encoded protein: CSAQRSAEAFF.

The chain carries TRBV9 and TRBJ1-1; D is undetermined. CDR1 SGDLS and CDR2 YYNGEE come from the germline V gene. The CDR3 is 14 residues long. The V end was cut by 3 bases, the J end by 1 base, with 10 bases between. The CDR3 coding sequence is TGTGCCAGCAGCGCCGTGATGGGGAACACTGAAGCTTTCTTT. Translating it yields CASSAVMGNTEAFF.

The CDR3, as DNA: TGTGCCAGCAGCCGATCCCCCGGGACTAGCGGCTACGAGCAGTACTTC. Translation: CASSRSPGTSGYEQYF. J is TRBJ2-7 and V is TRBV6-6; 11 bases map to TRBD2. This CDR3 has 16 residues. Per the germline V gene, CDR1 is MNHNY and CDR2 is SVGAGI (reference sequence). J was trimmed by 3 bases and V by 6 bases; bases with no gene match: 10.

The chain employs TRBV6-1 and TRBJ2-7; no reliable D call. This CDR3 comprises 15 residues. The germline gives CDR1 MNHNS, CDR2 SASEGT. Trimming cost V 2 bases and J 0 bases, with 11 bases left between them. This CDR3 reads CASSEQGRSSYEQYF. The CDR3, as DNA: TGTGCCAGCAGTGAACAAGGACGGAGCTCCTACGAGCAGTACTTC.

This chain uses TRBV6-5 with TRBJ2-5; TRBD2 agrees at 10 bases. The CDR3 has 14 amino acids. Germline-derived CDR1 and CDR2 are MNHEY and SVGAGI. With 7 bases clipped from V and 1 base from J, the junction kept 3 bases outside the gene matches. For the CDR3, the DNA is TGTGCCAGCAAAAGCGGGGGGGCCCAAGAGACCCAGTACTTC. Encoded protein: CASKSGGAQETQYF.

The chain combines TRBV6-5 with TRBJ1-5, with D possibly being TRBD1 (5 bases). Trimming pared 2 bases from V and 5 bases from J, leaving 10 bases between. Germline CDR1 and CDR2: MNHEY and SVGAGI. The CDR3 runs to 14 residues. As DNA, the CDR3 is TGTGCCAGCAGTTACACATGGGGGGATCAGCCCCAGCATTTT. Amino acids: CASSYTWGDQPQHF.

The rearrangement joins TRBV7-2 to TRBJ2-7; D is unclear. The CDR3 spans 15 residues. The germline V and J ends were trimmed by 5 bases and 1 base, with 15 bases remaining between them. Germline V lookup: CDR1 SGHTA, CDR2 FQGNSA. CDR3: CASSLQAQLSYEQYF. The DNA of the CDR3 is TGTGCCAGCAGCCTTCAGGCCCAGCTTTCCTACGAGCAGTACTTC.

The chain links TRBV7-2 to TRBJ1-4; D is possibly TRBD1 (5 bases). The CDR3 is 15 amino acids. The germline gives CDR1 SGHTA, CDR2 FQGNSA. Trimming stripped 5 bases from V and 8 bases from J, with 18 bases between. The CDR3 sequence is CASSAVGTSQEKLFF. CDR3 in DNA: TGTGCCAGCAGCGCAGTGGGGACTTCCCAAGAAAAACTGTTTTTT.

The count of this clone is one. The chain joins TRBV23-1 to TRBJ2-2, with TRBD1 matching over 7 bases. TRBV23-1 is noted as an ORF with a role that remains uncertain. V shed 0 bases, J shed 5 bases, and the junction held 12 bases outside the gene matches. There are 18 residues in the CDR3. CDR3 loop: CASSQSPNDRVVTGELFF. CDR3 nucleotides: TGCGCCAGCAGTCAATCGCCCAACGACAGGGTGGTAACCGGGGAGCTGTTTTTT.

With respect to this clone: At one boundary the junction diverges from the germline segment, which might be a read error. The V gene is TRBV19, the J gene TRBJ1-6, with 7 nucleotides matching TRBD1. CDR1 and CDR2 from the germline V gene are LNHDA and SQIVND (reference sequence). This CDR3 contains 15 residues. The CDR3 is CASSLEQGNNSPLHF. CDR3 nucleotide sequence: TGTGCCAGTAGTCTAGAACAGGGGAATAATTCACCCCTCCACTTT.

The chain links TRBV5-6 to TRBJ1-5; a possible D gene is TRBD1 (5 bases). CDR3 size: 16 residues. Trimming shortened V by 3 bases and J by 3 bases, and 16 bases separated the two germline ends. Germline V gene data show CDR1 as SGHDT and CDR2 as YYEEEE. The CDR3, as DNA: TGTGCCAGCAGCTCAAGATTGCAGGGATTCAATCAGCCCCAGCATTTT. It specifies CASSSRLQGFNQPQHF.

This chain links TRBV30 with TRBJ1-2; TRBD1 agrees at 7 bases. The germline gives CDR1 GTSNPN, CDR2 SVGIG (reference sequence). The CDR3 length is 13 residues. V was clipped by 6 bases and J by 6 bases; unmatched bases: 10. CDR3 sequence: CACPRGQENGYTF. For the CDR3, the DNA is TGTGCCTGTCCGAGGGGGCAGGAAAATGGCTACACCTTC.

The CDR3 is CASSDRFITGGYTF. CDR3 DNA sequence: TGTGCCAGCAGCGACAGGTTCATTACGGGAGGCTACACCTTC. This chain joins TRBV6-5 and TRBJ1-2; a weak D match, TRBD1 (6 bases). Germline V gene data show CDR1 as MNHEY and CDR2 as SVGAGI. Trimming took off 6 bases at V and 8 bases at J, with 19 bases between the two ends. This CDR3 contains 14 residues.